One T cell receptor beta chain is described in this entry. Sequencing was performed with immunoSEQ multiplex PCR; in TCRdb, only in-frame clones are kept and a portion is missing. The repertoire holds more than 2,000,000 clones, 85% to 95% seen once, with over 0.12% in the top ten. This entry belongs to a study of shared clonotypes between healthy human individuals. Into CD45RA+ naive and CD45RA-negative memory subsets, the CD4+ cells were split. Per germline, CDR1 DFQATT and CDR2 SNEGSKA (reference sequence). This CDR3 is 11 amino acids long. V dropped 6 bases and J dropped 9; count of bases not matched to a gene: 4.

Sample: naive CD4+ T cells sorted from blood. Subset denoted: CD45RA+ positively selected. V and J are TRBV20-1 and TRBJ2-1; 8 bases are shared with TRBD2. This TCR was sampled from a man aged 18 to 29 in good health. CDR3 DNA sequence: TGCAGTGCAACTCGGGGGGGTGAGCAGTTCTTC. Its translation is CSATRGGEQFF.